This TCR beta chain was recovered during a study of control samples from healthy donors and cancer patients. Between the trimmed V and J ends, which lost 1 base and 8 bases, there was a span of 17 bases. Germline assignment: CDR1 MNHNS and CDR2 SASEGT. The CDR3 is 15 residues long. The table came from immunoSEQ multiplex PCR; TCRdb's copy has only in-frame clones and leaves some out. Here the sample spans about 160,000 clones, roughly 89% being singletons. On this clone itself: Additional DNA sequences in this sample encode the identical CDR3.

Sequencing was performed on blood. The TCR was taken from a man under 40 in good health. J is TRBJ1-2 and V is TRBV6-1; D remains ambiguous. The CDR3 nucleotides read TGTGCCAGCAGTGAAGATGTGAAGGGATTGGGGGGCTACACCTTC. It translates to CASSEDVKGLGGYTF.